This is a list of T cell receptor beta chains from one sample in a study of blood T cell repertoires in COVID-19. The protocol was immunoSEQ multiplex PCR, while the TCRdb copy is restricted to in-frame clones and leaves out a portion. The sample carries 75,000 to 95,000 clones, around three quarters recorded once. What was sequenced was peripheral blood. Receptors originate from a woman aged 55-70 years in a cohort sampled during active or convalescent COVID-19. Each CDR3 is given with its conserved first and last residue. Fields, in order: V gene, J gene, CDR3 protein.

>TRBV7-9|TRBJ2-1
CASSSLSLAGGSSYNEQFF
>TRBV7-9|TRBJ2-7
CASSFVTSYEQYF
>TRBV5-1|TRBJ2-2
CASSSLIGGTGELFF
>TRBV12-3/TRBV12-4|TRBJ1-3
CASSPSGNTIYF
>TRBV4-3|TRBJ2-3
CASSQDLDRGTDTQYF
>TRBV29-1|TRBJ2-4
CSGALTGSDIQYF
>TRBV7-9|TRBJ2-2
CATPRGAANTGELFF
>TRBV9|TRBJ1-3
CASSVVGDFGNTIYF
>TRBV4-2|TRBJ2-7
CASSQGGSRPDRKITYEQYF
>TRBV5-1|TRBJ1-2
CASSWTTHDLSRDRGLKDGYTF
>TRBV18|TRBJ2-7
CASSPQQGYEQYF
>TRBV4-1|TRBJ1-2
CASSPFNDRGDYGYTF
>TRBV27|TRBJ2-5
CASSTGFGETQYF
>TRBV5-4|TRBJ1-5
CASSFFGQPQHF
>TRBV6-2/TRBV6-3|TRBJ1-5
CASSRTGERQPQHF
>TRBV7-3|TRBJ2-7
CASSLDSSYEQYF
>TRBV27|TRBJ2-3
CASSPSTDTQYF
>TRBV29-1|TRBJ1-4
CSVPGGVGEKLFF
>TRBV6-5|TRBJ2-2
CASKTGVTGELFF
>TRBV29-1|TRBJ2-7
CSVEGAGGLGSYEQYF
>TRBV5-1|TRBJ1-4
CASSLGQGDGEKLFF
>TRBV12-3/TRBV12-4|TRBJ1-1
CASSLGIPTAFF
>TRBV10-3|TRBJ2-5
CAIRVSGGETQYF
>TRBV5-6|TRBJ1-3
CASSVDRVPGNTIYF
>TRBV6-5|TRBJ2-7
CASRRFQDSNYEQYF
>TRBV2|TRBJ1-1
CASSYLEVTGSDTEAFF
>TRBV5-1|TRBJ1-1
CASSLGPQGDTEAFF
>TRBV27|TRBJ1-1
CASSLLPPGTEAFF
>TRBV5-4|TRBJ2-4
CASSLRGSKNIQYF
>TRBV18|TRBJ2-2
CASSPPILRNTGELFF
>TRBV30|TRBJ1-1
CAWSLKVGQYTEAFF
>TRBV3-1/TRBV3-2|TRBJ1-3
CASSQGRVGVAGNTIYF
>TRBV7-9|TRBJ2-1
CASSLSGPSLRFF
>TRBV16|TRBJ1-5
CASSQSTPGQSNQPQHF
>TRBV7-9|TRBJ2-7
CASSLWQGAYEQYF
>TRBV3-1/TRBV3-2|TRBJ1-1
CASSSLTQDEAFF
>TRBV18|TRBJ2-1
CASSPEIAPERQFF
>TRBV3-1/TRBV3-2|TRBJ1-1
CASGGYTEAFF
>TRBV28|TRBJ1-6
CASSFLVFQGDSPLHF
>TRBV25-1|TRBJ2-1
CASSELGENNEQFF
>TRBV5-3|TRBJ2-1
CARSLRVLAGGPVGNEQFF
>TRBV2|TRBJ2-1
CASRVLAGVFDEQFF
>TRBV27|TRBJ2-1
CASRSTGPSEQFF
>TRBV5-1|TRBJ1-2
CASNTGGAYGYTF
>TRBV6-5|TRBJ2-7
CASSPTATHYEQYF
>TRBV27|TRBJ2-7
CASSPWTGASYEQYF